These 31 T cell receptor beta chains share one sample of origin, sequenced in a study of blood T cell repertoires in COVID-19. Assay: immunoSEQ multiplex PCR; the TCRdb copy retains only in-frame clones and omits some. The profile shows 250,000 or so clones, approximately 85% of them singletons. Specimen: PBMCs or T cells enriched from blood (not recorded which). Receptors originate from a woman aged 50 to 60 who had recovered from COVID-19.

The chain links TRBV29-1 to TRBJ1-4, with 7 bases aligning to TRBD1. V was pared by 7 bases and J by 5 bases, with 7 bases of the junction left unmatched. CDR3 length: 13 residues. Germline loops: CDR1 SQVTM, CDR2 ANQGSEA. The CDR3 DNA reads TGCAGCGCTATCCAGGGGGTAAATGAAAAACTGTTTTTT. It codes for CSAIQGVNEKLFF. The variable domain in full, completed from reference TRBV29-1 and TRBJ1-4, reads SAVISQKPSRDICQRGTSLTIQCQVDSQVTMMFWYRQQPGQSLTLIATANQGSEATYESGFVIDKFPISRPNLTFSTLTVSNMSPEDSSIYLCSAIQGVNEKLFFGSGTQLSVL.

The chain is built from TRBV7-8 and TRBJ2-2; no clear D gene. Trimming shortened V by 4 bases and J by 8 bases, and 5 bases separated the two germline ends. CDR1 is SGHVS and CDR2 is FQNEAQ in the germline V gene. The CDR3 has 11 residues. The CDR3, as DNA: TGTGCCAGCAGCTCTAATGGGGAGCTGTTTTTT. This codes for CASSSNGELFF.

Here the CDR3 reads CASSLEAGGQPQHF. CDR3 sequence (DNA): TGTGCCAGCAGCTTAGAAGCGGGAGGTCAGCCCCAGCATTTT. V is TRBV7-8 and J is TRBJ1-5; D is uncertain. Looked up from germline, CDR1 is SGHVS and CDR2 is FQNEAQ. This CDR3 region has 14 residues. Trimming removed 1 base at V and 6 bases at J, with 10 bases between.

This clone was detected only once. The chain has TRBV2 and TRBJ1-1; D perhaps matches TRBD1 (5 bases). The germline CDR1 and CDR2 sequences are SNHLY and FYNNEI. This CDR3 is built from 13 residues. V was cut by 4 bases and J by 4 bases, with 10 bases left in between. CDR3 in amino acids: CASSVQGSTEAFF. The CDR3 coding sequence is TGTGCCAGCAGTGTTCAGGGAAGCACTGAAGCTTTCTTT.

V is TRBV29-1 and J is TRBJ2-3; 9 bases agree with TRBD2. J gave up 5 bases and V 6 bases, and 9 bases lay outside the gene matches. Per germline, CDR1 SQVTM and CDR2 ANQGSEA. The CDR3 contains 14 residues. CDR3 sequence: CSVRPAGGRDTQYF. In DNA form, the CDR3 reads TGCAGCGTACGCCCAGCGGGAGGAAGAGATACGCAGTATTTT.

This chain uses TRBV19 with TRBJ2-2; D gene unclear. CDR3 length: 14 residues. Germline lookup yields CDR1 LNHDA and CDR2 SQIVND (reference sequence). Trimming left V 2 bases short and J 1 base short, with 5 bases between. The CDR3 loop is CASSIHLNTGELFF. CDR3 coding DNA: TGTGCCAGTAGTATACACTTGAACACCGGGGAGCTGTTTTTT. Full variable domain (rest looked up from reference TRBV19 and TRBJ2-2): DGGITQSPKYLFRKEGQNVTLSCEQNLNHDAMYWYRQDPGQGLRLIYYSQIVNDFQKGDIAEGYSVSREKKESFPLTVTSAQKNPTAFYLCASSIHLNTGELFFGEGSRLTVL.

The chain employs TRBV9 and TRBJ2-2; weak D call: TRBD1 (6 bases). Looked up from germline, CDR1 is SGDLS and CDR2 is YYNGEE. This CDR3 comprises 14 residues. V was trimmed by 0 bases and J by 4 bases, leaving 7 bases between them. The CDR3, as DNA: TGTGCCAGCAGCGTAGTACAGGGCACCGGGGAGCTGTTTTTT. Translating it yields CASSVVQGTGELFF.

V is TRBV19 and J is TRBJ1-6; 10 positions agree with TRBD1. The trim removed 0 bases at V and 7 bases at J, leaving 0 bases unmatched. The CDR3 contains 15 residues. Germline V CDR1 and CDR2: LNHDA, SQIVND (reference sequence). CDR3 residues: CASSIEGQGNSPLHF. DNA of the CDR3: TGTGCCAGTAGTATAGAGGGACAGGGGAATTCACCCCTCCACTTT.

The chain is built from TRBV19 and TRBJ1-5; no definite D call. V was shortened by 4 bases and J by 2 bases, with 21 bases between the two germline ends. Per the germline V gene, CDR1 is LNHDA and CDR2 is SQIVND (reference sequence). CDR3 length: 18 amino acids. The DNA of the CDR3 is TGTGCCAGTAGTACCCCCGAGGGAACTCGCCGTGGCAATCAGCCCCAGCATTTT. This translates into CASSTPEGTRRGNQPQHF. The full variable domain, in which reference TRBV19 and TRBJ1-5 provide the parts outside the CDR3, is DGGITQSPKYLFRKEGQNVTLSCEQNLNHDAMYWYRQDPGQGLRLIYYSQIVNDFQKGDIAEGYSVSREKKESFPLTVTSAQKNPTAFYLCASSTPEGTRRGNQPQHFGDGTRLSIL.

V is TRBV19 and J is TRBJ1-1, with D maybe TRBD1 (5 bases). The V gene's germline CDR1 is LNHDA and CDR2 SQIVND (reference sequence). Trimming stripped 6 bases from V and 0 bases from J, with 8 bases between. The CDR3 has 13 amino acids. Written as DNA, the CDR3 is TGTGCCAGTAGGGGACTTTTGAACACTGAAGCTTTCTTT. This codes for CASRGLLNTEAFF.

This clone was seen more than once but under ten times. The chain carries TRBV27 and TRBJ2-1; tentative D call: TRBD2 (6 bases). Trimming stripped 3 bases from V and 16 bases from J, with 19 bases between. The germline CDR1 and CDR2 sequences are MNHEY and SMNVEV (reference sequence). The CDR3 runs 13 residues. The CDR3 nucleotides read TGTGCCAGCAGTTTTGCCAGGGTCGGGGGACTTTTCTTC. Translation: CASSFARVGGLFF.

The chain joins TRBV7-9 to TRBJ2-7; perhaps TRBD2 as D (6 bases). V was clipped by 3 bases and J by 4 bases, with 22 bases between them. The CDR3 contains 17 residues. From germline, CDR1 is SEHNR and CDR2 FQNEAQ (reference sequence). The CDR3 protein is CASSFGRLTSSGYEQYF. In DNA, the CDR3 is TGTGCCAGCAGCTTCGGCCGGCTGACTAGTTCCGGGTACGAGCAGTACTTC.

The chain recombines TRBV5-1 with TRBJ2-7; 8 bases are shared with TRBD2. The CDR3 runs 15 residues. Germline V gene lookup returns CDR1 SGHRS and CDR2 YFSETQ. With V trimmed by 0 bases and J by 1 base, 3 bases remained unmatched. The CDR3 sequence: CASSLDTSGSYEQYF. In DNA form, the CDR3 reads TGCGCCAGCAGCTTGGATACTAGCGGATCCTACGAGCAGTACTTC.

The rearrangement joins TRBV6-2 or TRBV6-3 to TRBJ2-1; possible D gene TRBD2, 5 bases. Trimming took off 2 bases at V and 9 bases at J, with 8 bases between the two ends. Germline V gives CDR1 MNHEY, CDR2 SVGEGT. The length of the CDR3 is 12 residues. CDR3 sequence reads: CASSYRGSEQFF. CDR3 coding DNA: TGTGCCAGCAGTTACCGAGGGAGTGAGCAGTTCTTC.

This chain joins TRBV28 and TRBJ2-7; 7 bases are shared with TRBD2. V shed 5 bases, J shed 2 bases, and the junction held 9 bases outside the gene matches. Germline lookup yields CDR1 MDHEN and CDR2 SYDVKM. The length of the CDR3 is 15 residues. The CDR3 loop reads CASSGRGGPAYEQYF. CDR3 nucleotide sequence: TGTGCCAGCAGTGGCCGCGGGGGTCCAGCCTACGAGCAGTACTTC.

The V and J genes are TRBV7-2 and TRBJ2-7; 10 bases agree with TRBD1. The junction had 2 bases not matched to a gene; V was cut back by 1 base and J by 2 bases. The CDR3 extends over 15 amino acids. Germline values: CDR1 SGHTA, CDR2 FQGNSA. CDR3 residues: CASSLGTGGPYEQYF. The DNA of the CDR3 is TGTGCCAGCAGCTTAGGGACAGGGGGGCCCTACGAGCAGTACTTC.

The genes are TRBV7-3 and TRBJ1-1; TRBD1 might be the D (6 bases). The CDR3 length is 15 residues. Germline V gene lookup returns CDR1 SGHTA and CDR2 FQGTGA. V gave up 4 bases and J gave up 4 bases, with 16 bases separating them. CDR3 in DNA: TGTGCCAGCAGCTCCAACAGGGCGGGGGGCACTGAAGCTTTCTTT. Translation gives CASSSNRAGGTEAFF. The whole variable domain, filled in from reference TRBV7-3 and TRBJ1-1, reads GAGVSQTPSNKVTEKGKYVELRCDPISGHTALYWYRQSLGQGPEFLIYFQGTGAADDSGLPNDRFFAVRPEGSVSTLKIQRTERGDSAVYLCASSSNRAGGTEAFFGQGTRLTVV.

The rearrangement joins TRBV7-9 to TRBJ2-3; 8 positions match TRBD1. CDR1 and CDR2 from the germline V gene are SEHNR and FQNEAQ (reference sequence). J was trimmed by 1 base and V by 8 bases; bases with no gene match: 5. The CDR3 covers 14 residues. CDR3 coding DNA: TGTGCCAGCGGGGAGACAGGGGGCACAGATACGCAGTATTTT. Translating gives CASGETGGTDTQYF.

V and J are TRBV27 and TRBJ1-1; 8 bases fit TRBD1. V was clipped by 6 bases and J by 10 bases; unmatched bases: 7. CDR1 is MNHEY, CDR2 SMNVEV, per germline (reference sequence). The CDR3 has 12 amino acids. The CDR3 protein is CASSQTGAGAFF. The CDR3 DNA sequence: TGTGCCAGCAGCCAGACAGGGGCGGGAGCTTTCTTT.

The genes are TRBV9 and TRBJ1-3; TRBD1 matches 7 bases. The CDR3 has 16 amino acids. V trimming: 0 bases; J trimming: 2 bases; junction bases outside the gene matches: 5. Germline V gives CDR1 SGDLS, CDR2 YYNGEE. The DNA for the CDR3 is TGTGCCAGCAGCGTAGAGACAGGGAGAGCTGGAAACACCATATATTTT. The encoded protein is CASSVETGRAGNTIYF.

CDR3 amino acids: CASSTGQGSYGYTF. The DNA of the CDR3 is TGTGCCAGCAGCACAGGTCAGGGAAGCTATGGCTACACCTTC. This rearrangement joins TRBV7-8 to TRBJ1-2; tentative D call: TRBD1 (5 bases). There are 14 residues in the CDR3. CDR1 and CDR2 (germline): SGHVS, FQNEAQ. The V gene lost 5 bases and the J gene lost 4 bases, with 14 bases spanning the gap.

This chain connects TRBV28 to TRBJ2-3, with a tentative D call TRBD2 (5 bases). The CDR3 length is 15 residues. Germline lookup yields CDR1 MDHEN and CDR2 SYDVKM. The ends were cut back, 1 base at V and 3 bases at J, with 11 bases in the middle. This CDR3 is CASSLLASLTDTQYF. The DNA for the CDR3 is TGTGCCAGCAGTTTATTAGCGTCTCTAACAGATACGCAGTATTTT.

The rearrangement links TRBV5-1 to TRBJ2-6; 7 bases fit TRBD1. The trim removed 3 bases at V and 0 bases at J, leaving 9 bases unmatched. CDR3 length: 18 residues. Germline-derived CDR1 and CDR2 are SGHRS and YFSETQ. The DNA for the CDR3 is TGCGCCAGCAGCTGGGACAGCCTAGCTCTCTCTGGGGCCAACGTCCTGACTTTC. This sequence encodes CASSWDSLALSGANVLTF.

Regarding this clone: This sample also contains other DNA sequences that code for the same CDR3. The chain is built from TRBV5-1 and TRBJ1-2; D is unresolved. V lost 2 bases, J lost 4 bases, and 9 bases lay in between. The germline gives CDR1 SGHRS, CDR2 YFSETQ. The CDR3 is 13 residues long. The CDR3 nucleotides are TGCGCCAGCAGCTTAGCAGGCTCCTATGGCTACACCTTC. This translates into CASSLAGSYGYTF.

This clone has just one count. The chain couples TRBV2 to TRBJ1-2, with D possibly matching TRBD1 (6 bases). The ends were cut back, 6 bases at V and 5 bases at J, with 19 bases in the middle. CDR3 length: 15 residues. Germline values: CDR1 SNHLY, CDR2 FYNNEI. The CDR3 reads CASRALTGKRYGYTF. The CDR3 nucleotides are TGTGCCAGCAGAGCACTAACAGGGAAGAGGTATGGCTACACCTTC.

The CDR3 reads CASTGNYANQPQHF. CDR3 coding DNA: TGTGCCAGCACAGGGAACTATGCCAATCAGCCCCAGCATTTT. The chain has TRBV2 and TRBJ1-5; D might be TRBD1 (5 bases). Trimming removed 7 bases at V and 3 bases at J, with 13 bases between. Germline V gene data show CDR1 as SNHLY and CDR2 as FYNNEI. The CDR3 is made up of 14 amino acids.

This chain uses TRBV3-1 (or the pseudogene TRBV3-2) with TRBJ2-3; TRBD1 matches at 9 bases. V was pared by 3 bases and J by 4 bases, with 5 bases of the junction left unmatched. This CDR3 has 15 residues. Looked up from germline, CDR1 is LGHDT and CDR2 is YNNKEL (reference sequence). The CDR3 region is CASSHTTGGADTQYF. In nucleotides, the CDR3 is TGTGCCAGCAGCCACACGACAGGGGGGGCAGATACGCAGTATTTT.

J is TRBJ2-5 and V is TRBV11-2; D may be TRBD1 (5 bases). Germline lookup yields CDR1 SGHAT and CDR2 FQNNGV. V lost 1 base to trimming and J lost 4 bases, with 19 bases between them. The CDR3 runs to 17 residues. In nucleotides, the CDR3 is TGTGCCAGCAGCTTAGGGGGCCCCCTGGGCTGGGGAGAGACCCAGTACTTC. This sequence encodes CASSLGGPLGWGETQYF.

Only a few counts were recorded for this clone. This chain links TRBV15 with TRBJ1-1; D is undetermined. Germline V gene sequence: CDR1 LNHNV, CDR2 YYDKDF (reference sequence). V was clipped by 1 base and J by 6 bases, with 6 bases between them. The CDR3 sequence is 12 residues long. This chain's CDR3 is CATSRAGAEAFF. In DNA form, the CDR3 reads TGTGCCACCAGCAGAGCAGGCGCTGAAGCTTTCTTT.

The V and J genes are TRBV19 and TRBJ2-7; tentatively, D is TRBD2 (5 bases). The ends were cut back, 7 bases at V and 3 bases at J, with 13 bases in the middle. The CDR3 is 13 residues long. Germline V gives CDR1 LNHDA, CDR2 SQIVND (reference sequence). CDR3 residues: CASNQRRNYEQYF. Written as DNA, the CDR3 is TGTGCCAGTAATCAGCGGAGAAACTACGAGCAGTACTTC.

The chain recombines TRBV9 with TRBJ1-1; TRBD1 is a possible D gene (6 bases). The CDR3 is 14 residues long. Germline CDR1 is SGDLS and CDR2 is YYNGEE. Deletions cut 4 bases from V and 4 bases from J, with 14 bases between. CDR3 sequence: CASSQSTGFTEAFF. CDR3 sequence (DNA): TGTGCCAGCAGCCAATCAACAGGGTTCACTGAAGCTTTCTTT.